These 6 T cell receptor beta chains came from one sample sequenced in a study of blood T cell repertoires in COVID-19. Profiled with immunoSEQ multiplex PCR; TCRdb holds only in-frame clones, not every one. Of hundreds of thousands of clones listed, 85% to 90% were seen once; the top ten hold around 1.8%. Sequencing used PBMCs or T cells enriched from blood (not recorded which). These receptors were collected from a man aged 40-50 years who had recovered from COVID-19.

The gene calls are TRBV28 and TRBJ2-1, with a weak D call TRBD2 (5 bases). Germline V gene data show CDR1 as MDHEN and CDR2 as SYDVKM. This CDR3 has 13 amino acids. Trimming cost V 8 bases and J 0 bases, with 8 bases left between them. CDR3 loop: CASGRSSYNEQFF. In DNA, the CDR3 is TGTGCCAGCGGGAGAAGCTCCTACAATGAGCAGTTCTTC.

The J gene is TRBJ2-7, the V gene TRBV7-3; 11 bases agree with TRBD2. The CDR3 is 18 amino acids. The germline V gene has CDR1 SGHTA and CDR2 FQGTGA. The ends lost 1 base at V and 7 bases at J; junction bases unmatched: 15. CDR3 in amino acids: CASSLKPSGGPQKGEQYF. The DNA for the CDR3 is TGTGCCAGCAGCTTAAAGCCTAGCGGGGGGCCCCAGAAAGGGGAGCAGTACTTC.

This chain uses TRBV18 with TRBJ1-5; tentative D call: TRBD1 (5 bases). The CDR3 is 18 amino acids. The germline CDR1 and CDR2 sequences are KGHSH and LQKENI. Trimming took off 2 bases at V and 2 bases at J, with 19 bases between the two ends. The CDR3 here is CASSPVARGPEGNQPQHF. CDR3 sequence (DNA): TGTGCCAGCTCACCAGTCGCGCGGGGACCTGAGGGCAATCAGCCCCAGCATTTT.

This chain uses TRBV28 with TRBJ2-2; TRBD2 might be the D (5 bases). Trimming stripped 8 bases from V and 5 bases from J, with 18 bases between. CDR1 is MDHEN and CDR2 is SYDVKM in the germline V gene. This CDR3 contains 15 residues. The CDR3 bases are TGTGCCAGCCAAAAATGGGCGGGTAAAACCGGGGAGCTGTTTTTT. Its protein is CASQKWAGKTGELFF.

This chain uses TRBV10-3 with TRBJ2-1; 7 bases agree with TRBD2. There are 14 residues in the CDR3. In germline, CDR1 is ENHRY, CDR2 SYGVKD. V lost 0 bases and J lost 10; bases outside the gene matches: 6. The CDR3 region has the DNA TGTGCCATCAGTGAGTCAAGGACTAGACGGGAGCAGTTCTTC. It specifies CAISESRTRREQFF.

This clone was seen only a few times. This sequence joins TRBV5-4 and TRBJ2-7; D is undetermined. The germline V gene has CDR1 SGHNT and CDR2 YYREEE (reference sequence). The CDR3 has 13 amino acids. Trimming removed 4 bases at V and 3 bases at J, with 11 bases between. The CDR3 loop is CASSPGDYYEQYF. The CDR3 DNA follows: TGTGCCAGCAGCCCCGGAGATTACTACGAGCAGTACTTC. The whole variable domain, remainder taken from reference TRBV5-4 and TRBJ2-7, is ETGVTQSPTHLIKTRGQQVTLRCSSQSGHNTVSWYQQALGQGPQFIFQYYREEENGRGNFPPRFSGLQFPNYSSELNVNALELDDSALYLCASSPGDYYEQYFGPGTRLTVT.